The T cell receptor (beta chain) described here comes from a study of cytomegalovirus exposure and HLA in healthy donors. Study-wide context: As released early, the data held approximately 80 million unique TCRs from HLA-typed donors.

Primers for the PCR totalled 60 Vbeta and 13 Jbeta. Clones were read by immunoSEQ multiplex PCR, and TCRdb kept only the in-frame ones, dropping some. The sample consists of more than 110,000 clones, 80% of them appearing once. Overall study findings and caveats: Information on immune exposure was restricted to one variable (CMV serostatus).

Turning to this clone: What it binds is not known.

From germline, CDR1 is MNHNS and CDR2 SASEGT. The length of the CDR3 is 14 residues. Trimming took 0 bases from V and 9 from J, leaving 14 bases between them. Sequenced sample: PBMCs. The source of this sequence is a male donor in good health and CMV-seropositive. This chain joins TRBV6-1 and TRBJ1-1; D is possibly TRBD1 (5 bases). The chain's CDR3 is CASSEAETDSKAFF. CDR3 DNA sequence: TGTGCCAGCAGTGAAGCAGAGACAGATAGCAAAGCTTTCTTT.